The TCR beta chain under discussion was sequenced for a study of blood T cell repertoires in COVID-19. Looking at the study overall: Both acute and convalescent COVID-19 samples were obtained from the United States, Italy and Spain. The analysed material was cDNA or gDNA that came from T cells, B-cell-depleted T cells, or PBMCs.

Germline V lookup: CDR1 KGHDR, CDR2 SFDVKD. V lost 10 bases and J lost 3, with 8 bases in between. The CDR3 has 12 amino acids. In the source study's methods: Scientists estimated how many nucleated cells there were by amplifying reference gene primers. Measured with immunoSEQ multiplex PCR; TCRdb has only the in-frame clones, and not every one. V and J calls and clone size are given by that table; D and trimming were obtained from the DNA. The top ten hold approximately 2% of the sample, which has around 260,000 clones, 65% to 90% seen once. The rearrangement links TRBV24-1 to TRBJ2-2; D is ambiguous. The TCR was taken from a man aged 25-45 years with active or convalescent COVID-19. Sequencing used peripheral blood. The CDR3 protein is CATGRDTGELFF. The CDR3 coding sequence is TGTGCCACTGGTCGAGACACCGGGGAGCTGTTTTTT.